This T cell receptor (beta chain) was retrieved from a study of T-cell memory formation after mild COVID-19. Study-wide results and caveats: Day 15 to 85 contracting clones showed balanced CD4/CD8; day 15 to 37 expanders favored CD4+.

MiXCR, applied by TCRdb to the 5' RACE reads, yields one record per CDR3 protein. The table has roughly 400,000 distinct CDR3 sequences, roughly 18% seen once. V was clipped by 7 bases and J by 8 bases; unmatched bases: 8. The CDR3 length is 13 residues. From germline, CDR1 is SGHDT and CDR2 YYEEEE. Of note for this clonotype: Its antigen is unidentified.

Sequenced sample: PBMCs or a T cell subset sorted from them (not recorded which). The chain couples TRBV5-6 to TRBJ2-3, with 9 bases identical to TRBD2. This receptor was taken from a man between 18 and 35 years old who had mild COVID-19 (a few samples of this study predate the infection). Cell type and time point are not known. In DNA, the CDR3 is TGTGCCAGCCCACTAGCGGGCTTTGGTACGCAGTATTTT. Residues: CASPLAGFGTQYF.